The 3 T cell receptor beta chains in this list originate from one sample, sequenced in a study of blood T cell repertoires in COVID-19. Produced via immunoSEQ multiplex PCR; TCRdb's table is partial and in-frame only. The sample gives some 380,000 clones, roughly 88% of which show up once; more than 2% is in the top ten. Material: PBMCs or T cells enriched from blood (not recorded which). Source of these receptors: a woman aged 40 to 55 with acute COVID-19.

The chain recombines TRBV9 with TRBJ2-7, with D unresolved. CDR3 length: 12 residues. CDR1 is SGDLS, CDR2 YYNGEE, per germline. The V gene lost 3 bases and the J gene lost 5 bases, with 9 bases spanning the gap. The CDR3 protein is CASSGRGNEQYF. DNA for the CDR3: TGTGCCAGCAGCGGACGAGGTAACGAGCAGTACTTC.

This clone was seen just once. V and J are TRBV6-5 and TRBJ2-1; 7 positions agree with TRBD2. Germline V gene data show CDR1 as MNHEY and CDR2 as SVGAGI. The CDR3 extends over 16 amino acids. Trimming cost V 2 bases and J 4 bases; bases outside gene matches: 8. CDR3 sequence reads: CASSYGSSGQYNEQFF. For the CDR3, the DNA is TGTGCCAGCAGTTACGGGTCTAGCGGCCAATACAATGAGCAGTTCTTC.

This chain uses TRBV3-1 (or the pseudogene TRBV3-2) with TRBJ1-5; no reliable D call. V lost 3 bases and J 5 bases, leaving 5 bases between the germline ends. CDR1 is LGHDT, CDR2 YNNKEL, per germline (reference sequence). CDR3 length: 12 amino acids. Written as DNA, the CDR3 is TGTGCCAGCAGCCAGCCAGATCAGCCCCAGCATTTT. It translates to CASSQPDQPQHF.